This T cell receptor (beta chain) was sequenced during a study of neurological immune-mediated disorders. Study context: The multiple sclerosis group of around 34 included some 30 relapsing-remitting and 3 secondary progressive patients. General study results and limits: Phylogenetic grouping placed 18 of 34 multiple sclerosis patients' repertoires in one related-CDR3 cluster, a possible signature. Across subjects, no CDR3 amino acid sequence appeared in expanded clones of more than one subject, a finding that suggested private repertoires in all groups.

Each TCR transcript was tagged with a 10-nucleotide random UMI during 5'RACE. TCRdb itself ran the 5' RACE reads through MiXCR, one entry per CDR3 protein. Among about 58,000 distinct CDR3 sequences listed, 2% to 3% were seen once. This clonotype came up many times. What it binds is not known. This CDR3 has 15 residues. In germline, CDR1 is DFQATT, CDR2 SNEGSKA (reference sequence). Trimming shortened V by 6 bases and J by 1 base, and 17 bases separated the two germline ends. The sequenced sample was PBMCs. This receptor was identified in a man between 50 and 59 years old with multiple sclerosis. The rearrangement uses TRBV20-1 and TRBJ2-3; no definite D call. CDR3 DNA: TGCAGTGCCACACCGTCCGGGCAGGGCACAGATACGCAGTATTTT. This translates into CSATPSGQGTDTQYF.